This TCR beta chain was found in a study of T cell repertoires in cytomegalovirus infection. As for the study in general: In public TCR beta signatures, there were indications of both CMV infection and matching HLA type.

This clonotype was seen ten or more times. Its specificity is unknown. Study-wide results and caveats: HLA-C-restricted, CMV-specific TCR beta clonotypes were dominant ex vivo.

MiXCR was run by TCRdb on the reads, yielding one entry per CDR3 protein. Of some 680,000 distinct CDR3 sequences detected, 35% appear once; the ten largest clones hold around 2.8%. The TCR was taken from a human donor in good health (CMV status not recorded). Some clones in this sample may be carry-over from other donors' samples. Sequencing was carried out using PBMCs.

The CDR3 DNA is TGTGCCAGCAGCTTCTTTCTGGGACAGGGTTTTGGCTACACCTTC. Its translation: CASSFFLGQGFGYTF. The chain combines TRBV7-2 with TRBJ1-2; 9 bases fit TRBD1. Germline assignment: CDR1 SGHTA and CDR2 FQGNSA. This CDR3 has 15 amino acids. The V and J ends lost 3 bases and 7 bases, in that order; junction bases with no gene match: 9.